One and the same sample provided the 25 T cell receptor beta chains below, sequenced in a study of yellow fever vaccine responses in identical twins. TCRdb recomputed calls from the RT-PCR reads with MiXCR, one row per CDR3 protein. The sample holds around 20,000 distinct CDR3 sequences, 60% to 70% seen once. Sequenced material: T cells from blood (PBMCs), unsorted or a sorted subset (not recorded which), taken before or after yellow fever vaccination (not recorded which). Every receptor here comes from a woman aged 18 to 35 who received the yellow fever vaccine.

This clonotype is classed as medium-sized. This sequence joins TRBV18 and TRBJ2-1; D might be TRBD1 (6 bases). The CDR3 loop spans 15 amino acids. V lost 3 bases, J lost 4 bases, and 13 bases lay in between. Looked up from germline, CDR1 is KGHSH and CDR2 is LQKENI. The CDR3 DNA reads TGTGCCAGCTCACCCGCAGGGGATGAGTACAATGAGCAGTTCTTC. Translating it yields CASSPAGDEYNEQFF.

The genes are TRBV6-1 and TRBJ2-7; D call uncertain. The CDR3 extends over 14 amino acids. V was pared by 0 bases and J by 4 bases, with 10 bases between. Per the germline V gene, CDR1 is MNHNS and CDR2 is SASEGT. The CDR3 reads CASSEALGLYEQYF. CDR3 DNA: TGTGCCAGCAGTGAAGCTCTTGGGTTATACGAGCAGTACTTC.

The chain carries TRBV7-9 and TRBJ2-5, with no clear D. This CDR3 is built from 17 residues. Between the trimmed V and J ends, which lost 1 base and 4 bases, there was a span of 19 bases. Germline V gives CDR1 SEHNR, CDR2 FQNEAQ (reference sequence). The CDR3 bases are TGTGCCAGCAGCTTAGGAAAAACCAAGGTTCGAGGAGAGACCCAGTACTTC. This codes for CASSLGKTKVRGETQYF.

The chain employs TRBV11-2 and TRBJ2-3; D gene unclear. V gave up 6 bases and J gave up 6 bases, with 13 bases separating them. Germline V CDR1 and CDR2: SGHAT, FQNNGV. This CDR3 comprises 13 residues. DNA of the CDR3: TGTGCCAGCAGTTTATGGAAGGCTGATACGCAGTATTTT. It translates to CASSLWKADTQYF.

In nucleotides, the CDR3 is TGCAGTGCTAAGTATCGGGATCTGAACACTGAAGCTTTCTTT. It encodes CSAKYRDLNTEAFF. The chain uses TRBV20-1 and TRBJ1-1; D gene unclear. This CDR3 has 14 amino acids. From germline, CDR1 is DFQATT and CDR2 SNEGSKA (reference sequence). Between the trimmed V and J ends, which lost 4 bases and 0 bases, there was a span of 12 bases.

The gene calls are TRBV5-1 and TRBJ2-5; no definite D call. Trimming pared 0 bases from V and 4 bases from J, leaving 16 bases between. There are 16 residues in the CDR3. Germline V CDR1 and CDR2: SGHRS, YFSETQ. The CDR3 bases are TGCGCCAGCAGCTTGGCATCGTTCCTCCGGCTAGAGACCCAGTACTTC. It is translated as CASSLASFLRLETQYF.

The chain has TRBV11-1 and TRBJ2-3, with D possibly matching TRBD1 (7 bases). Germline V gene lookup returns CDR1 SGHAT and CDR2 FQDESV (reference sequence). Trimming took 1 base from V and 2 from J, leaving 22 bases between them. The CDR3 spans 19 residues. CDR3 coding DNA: TGTGCCAGCAGCTTAGGTACAGGGGCCCTCCGGGAGTCCACAGATACGCAGTATTTT. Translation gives CASSLGTGALRESTDTQYF.

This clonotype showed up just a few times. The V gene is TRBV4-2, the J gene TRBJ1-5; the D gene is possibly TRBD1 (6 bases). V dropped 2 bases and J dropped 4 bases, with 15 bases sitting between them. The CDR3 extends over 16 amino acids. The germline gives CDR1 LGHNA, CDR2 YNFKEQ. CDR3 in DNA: TGTGCCAGCAGCCAATCTTGGGGGGCTCAAAATCAGCCCCAGCATTTT. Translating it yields CASSQSWGAQNQPQHF.

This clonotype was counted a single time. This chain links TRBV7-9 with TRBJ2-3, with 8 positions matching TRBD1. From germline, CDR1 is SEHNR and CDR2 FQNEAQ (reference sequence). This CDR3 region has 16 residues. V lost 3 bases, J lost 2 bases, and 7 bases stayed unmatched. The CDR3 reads CASSFADRDDTDTQYF. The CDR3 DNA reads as TGTGCCAGCAGCTTCGCGGACAGGGATGACACAGATACGCAGTATTTT.

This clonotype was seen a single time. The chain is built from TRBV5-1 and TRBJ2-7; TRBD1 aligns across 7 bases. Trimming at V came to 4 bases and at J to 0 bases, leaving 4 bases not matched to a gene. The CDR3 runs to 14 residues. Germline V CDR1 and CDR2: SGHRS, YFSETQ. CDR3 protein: CASSATGDSYEQYF. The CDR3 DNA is TGCGCCAGCAGCGCCACAGGGGACTCCTACGAGCAGTACTTC.

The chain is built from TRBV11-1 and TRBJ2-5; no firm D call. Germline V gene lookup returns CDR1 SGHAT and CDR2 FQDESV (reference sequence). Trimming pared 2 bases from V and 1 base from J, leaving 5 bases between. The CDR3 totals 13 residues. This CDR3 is CASSLLSQETQYF. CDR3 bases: TGTGCCAGCAGCTTACTTTCCCAAGAGACCCAGTACTTC.

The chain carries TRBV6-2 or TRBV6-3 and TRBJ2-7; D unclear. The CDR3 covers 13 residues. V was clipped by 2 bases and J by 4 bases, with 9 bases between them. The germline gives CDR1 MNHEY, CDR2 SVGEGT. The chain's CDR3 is CASSYGQSYEQYV. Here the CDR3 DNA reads TGTGCCAGCAGTTACGGTCAGTCTTACGAGCAGTACGTC.

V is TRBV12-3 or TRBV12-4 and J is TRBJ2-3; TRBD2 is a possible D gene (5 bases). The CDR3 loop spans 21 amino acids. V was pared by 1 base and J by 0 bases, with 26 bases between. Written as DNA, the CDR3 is TGTGCCAGCAGTTTAGAACGGTGGGTCCGACCTAGCTCCTCTAGCACAGATACGCAGTATTTT. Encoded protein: CASSLERWVRPSSSSTDTQYF.

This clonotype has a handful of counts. Written as DNA, the CDR3 is TGTGCCAGCAGCTTAGGGGTGGCGGGAGGGCCATTGTTCACGCAGTATTTT. Translated, it gives CASSLGVAGGPLFTQYF. This chain uses TRBV11-3 with TRBJ2-3, with 9 bases identical to TRBD2. The junction had 14 bases not matched to a gene; V was cut back by 1 base and J by 9 bases. Germline CDR1 SGHNT, CDR2 YENEEA. CDR3 length: 17 amino acids.

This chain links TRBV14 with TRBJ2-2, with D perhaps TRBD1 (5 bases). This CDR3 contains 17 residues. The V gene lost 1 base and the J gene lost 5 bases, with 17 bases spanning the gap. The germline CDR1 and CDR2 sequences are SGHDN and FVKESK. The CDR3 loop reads CASSQGTLLGGTGELFF. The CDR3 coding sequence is TGTGCCAGCAGCCAAGGGACACTTCTGGGCGGAACCGGGGAGCTGTTTTTT.

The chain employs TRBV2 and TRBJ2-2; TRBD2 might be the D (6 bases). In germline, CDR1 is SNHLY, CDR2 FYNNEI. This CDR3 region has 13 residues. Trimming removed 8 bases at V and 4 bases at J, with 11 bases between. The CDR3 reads CASCQGGTGELFF. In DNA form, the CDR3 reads TGTGCCAGCTGCCAGGGAGGCACCGGGGAGCTGTTTTTT.

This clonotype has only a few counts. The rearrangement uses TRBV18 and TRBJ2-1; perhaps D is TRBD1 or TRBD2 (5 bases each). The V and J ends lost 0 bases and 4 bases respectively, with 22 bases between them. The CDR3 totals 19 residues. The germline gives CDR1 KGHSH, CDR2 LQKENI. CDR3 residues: CASSPPRGRDGRSYNEQFF. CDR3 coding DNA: TGTGCCAGCTCACCACCGAGGGGTAGAGACGGTAGATCATACAATGAGCAGTTCTTC.

Here the CDR3 DNA reads TGTGCCAGCAGCTTTCAGACAGGGGGTAACACTGAAGCTTTCTTT. This encodes CASSFQTGGNTEAFF. The chain has TRBV11-3 and TRBJ1-1, with TRBD1 identical over 9 bases. The V segment lost 3 bases and the J segment 2 bases; nucleotides outside the gene matches: 4. This CDR3 is built from 15 residues. CDR1 and CDR2 (germline): SGHNT, YENEEA.

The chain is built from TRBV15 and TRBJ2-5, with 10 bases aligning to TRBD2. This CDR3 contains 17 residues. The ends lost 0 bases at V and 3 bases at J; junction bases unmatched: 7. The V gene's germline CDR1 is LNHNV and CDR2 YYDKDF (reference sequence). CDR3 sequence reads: CATSREGGSGRKETQYF. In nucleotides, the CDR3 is TGTGCCACCAGCAGAGAGGGGGGTAGCGGGAGGAAAGAGACCCAGTACTTC.

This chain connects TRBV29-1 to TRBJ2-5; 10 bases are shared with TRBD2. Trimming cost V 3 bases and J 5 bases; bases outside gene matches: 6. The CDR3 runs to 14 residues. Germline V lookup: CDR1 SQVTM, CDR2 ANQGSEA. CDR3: CSVDFLAGEETQYF. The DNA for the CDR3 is TGCAGCGTTGACTTCCTAGCGGGAGAGGAGACCCAGTACTTC.

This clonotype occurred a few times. The DNA of the CDR3 is TGTGCCAGCAGCTTGGTTGCAGGGACCGGCGAGCAGTACTTC. It codes for CASSLVAGTGEQYF. The chain has TRBV5-6 and TRBJ2-7; D possibly uses TRBD1 or TRBD2 (5 bases each). Trimming took 0 bases from V and 6 from J, leaving 13 bases between them. This CDR3 contains 14 residues. The germline gives CDR1 SGHDT, CDR2 YYEEEE.

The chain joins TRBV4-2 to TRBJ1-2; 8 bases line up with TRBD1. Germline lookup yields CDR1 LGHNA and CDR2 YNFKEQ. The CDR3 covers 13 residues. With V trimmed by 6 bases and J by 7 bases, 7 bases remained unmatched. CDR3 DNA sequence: TGTGCCAGCAGTCAGGACAGGGAGTTTGGCTACACCTTC. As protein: CASSQDREFGYTF.

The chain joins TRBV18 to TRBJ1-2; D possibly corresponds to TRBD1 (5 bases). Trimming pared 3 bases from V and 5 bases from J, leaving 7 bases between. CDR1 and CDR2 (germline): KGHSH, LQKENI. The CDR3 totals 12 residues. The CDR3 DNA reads TGTGCCAGCTCACCCGGGACTTATGGCTACACCTTC. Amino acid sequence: CASSPGTYGYTF.

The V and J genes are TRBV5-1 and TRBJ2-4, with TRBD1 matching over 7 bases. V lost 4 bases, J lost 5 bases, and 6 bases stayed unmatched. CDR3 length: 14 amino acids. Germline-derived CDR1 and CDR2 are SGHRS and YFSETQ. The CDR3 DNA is TGCGCCAGCAGCCAGACAGGGCGGGAAAACATTCAGTACTTC. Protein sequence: CASSQTGRENIQYF.

The CDR3 loop is CASSPGAGNTEAFF. CDR3 sequence (DNA): TGTGCCAGCTCACCAGGGGCTGGGAACACTGAAGCTTTCTTT. The chain recombines TRBV18 with TRBJ1-1; a weak D match, TRBD1 (5 bases). Germline CDR1 is KGHSH and CDR2 is LQKENI. V was pared by 2 bases and J by 1 base, with 8 bases between. The CDR3 extends over 14 amino acids.